This T cell receptor beta chain emerged from a study of OX40 agonist ivuxolimab in advanced cancers. Concerning the study at large: The costimulatory receptor OX40 (CD134) was targeted by ivuxolimab, a fully human IgG2 agonistic monoclonal antibody. Intravenous ivuxolimab was administered to patients every 2 weeks at six dose levels: 0.01, 0.1, 0.3, 1.5, 3 and 10 mg/kg. Of the roughly 54 dose-escalation patients, hepatocellular carcinoma was present in 19, melanoma in around 15, renal cell carcinoma in 9 and head and neck cancer in 9. The dose-escalation cohort was about 83% male with a mean age of about 54 years, ranging from roughly 23 to 90. Patients were allowed to have had prior anti-PD-1, anti-PD-L1 or anti-CTLA-4 therapy, and approximately 40% of the dose-escalation patients had previously received checkpoint inhibitors. Three dose-escalation patients achieved partial responses, one with hepatocellular carcinoma and two with cutaneous melanoma. Peripheral TCRbeta sequencing was intended to test whether TCR sequence diversity was altered and clonal T-cell expansion was caused by ivuxolimab. The paper describes the monotherapy dose-escalation part (N = 52 patients) of the phase I trial of ivuxolimab.

General findings and caveats noted by the study authors: In the 0.1-3.0 mg/kg groups, partial responders were among the patients with the lowest normalized peripheral clonal expansion, particularly in CD8+ T cells. On average, CD8+ T cells showed more expanded clones than CD4+ T cells after ivuxolimab. Which antigens the clonally expanded peripheral T cells were specific for was not determined. Low levels of normalized T-cell clonal expansion were also seen in some nonresponding patients. At doses of 0.1 to 3.0 mg/kg, clonal expansion of both CD4+ and CD8+ T cells in blood was seen between baseline and week 6.

The trial excluded patients who had a history of autoimmune disease or were on systemic immunosuppression. Peripheral blood for TCR sequencing was collected from all dose cohorts at baseline, on cycle 4 day 1, and on cycle 7 day 1. Samples came from an open-label, multicenter, first-in-human phase I dose-escalation trial of ivuxolimab. Adults with locally advanced or metastatic melanoma, renal cell, hepatocellular, or head and neck squamous cell carcinoma were enrolled in the trial. CD4+ and CD8+ T cells were sorted separately from peripheral blood before TCR sequencing. The CDR3, cysteine through phenylalanine, is 15 amino acids long. Only CDR3 DNA is held: 45 bases, read in frame from base 1. CDR1 and CDR2 were assigned from the germline V gene as SGHTA and FQGTGA. V lost 8 bases and J lost 1 base, and the count of bases not matched to a germline gene is 8. This clone came up once. Its antigen specificity is not known. Base qualities were left out, and no much larger clone turns up one base away.

Genomic DNA was extracted from sorted cells for sequencing of the TCRbeta CDR3 region. The immunoSEQ Assay was used for sequencing of TCRbeta CDR3 regions. The table was pulled from immuneACCESS by TCRdb, which kept in-frame rearrangements only. Such tables lose some clones; where checked, under half of the loss comes from unresolved V genes, and the rest has no known cause. This sample lists 85,000 to 100,000 clones; about 90% were detected once. The leading ten clones occupy 0.7% to 1% of the sample. The sample in question was CD4+ or CD8+ T cells sorted from blood, obtained in a trial of the OX40 agonist ivuxolimab. The receptor's source is an adult with an advanced solid tumor such as melanoma, head and neck, liver or kidney cancer. The sequence joins TRBV7-3 to TRBJ2-3; TRBD1 lines up with 8 middle nucleotides. The CDR3 here reads CASGHRGIGTDTQYF. The DNA is TGTGCCAGCGGACACAGGGGGATTGGCACAGATACGCAGTATTTT. The reference TRBV7-3 and TRBJ2-3 proteins fill in what lies around the CDR3, so the full variable domain reads GAGVSQTPSNKVTEKGKYVELRCDPISGHTALYWYRQSLGQGPEFLIYFQGTGAADDSGLPNDRFFAVRPEGSVSTLKIQRTERGDSAVYLCASGHRGIGTDTQYFGPGTRLTVL.